A single sample gave rise to the 17 T cell receptor beta chains below, sequenced in a study of monozygotic twins with inflammatory bowel disease. Each CDR3 protein gets one entry in TCRdb, which reprocessed the 5' RACE reads and gives no DNA. Its clone listing holds over 120,000 distinct CDR3 sequences. Sample: blood. The receptors stem from a human donor with ulcerative colitis or Crohn's disease, or a healthy co-twin of an affected twin (not recorded which).

J is TRBJ2-7 and V is TRBV12-3 or TRBV12-4; TCRdb's D call, TRBD1, is unchecked because there is no DNA. CDR3 length: 14 residues. This chain's CDR3 is CASSQTGLSYEQYF.

The V gene is TRBV20-1, the J gene TRBJ1-1; TCRdb designates TRBD1, a call that cannot be tested without DNA. The CDR3 runs 12 residues. From germline, CDR1 is DFQATT and CDR2 SNEGSKA (reference sequence). The chain's CDR3 is CSARARYGRAFF.

V gene TRBV5-1 combines with J gene TRBJ2-1; the D call of TRBD2 rests on TCRdb alone, since no DNA is present to check it. Germline V gives CDR1 SGHRS, CDR2 YFSETQ. The CDR3 length is 14 residues. The CDR3 loop reads CASRKLAGGNEQFF.

The CDR3 reads CASSLKSGGLLYEQYF. This rearrangement joins TRBV5-1 to TRBJ2-7; the TCRdb call, TRBD1, lacks DNA for checking. The CDR3 covers 16 residues. Germline V gene lookup returns CDR1 SGHRS and CDR2 YFSETQ. The whole variable domain, filled in from reference TRBV5-1 and TRBJ2-7, reads KAGVTQTPRYLIKTRGQQVTLSCSPISGHRSVSWYQQTPGQGLQFLFEYFSETQRNKGNFPGRFSGRQFSNSRSEMNVSTLELGDSALYLCASSLKSGGLLYEQYFGPGTRLTVT.

This chain connects TRBV6-2 or TRBV6-3 to TRBJ2-7; TCRdb designates TRBD1, a call that cannot be tested without DNA. Germline V gene sequence: CDR1 MNHEY, CDR2 SVGEGT. The CDR3 spans 13 residues. CDR3 sequence reads: CASTRGRNGEQYF.

The chain carries TRBV5-1 and TRBJ1-2. The CDR3 extends over 15 amino acids. Germline CDR1 SGHRS, CDR2 YFSETQ. CDR3 sequence: CASSLGDSGNYGYTF.

This chain joins TRBV20-1 and TRBJ2-3. The CDR3 contains 14 residues. The germline CDR1 and CDR2 sequences are DFQATT and SNEGSKA (reference sequence). The CDR3 loop is CSARDGTGTDTQYF.

This CDR3 reads CASSLVGPRTEQFF. This chain connects TRBV7-7 to TRBJ2-1; TCRdb selects TRBD2, and the lack of DNA leaves this call unchecked. Germline values: CDR1 SSHAT, CDR2 FNYEAQ (reference sequence). This CDR3 has 14 residues.

The chain links TRBV28 to TRBJ2-4; TCRdb picks TRBD1, but there is no DNA to check that call. CDR3 length: 14 residues. Germline-derived CDR1 and CDR2 are MDHEN and SYDVKM. CDR3 sequence: CASIIPGGWSIQYF.

The V call is TRBV7-2, the J call TRBJ1-1; there is no DNA to check the TCRdb D call of TRBD1. Germline V gives CDR1 SGHTA, CDR2 FQGNSA. CDR3 length equals 13 residues. This CDR3 reads CASSRRDGTEAFF.

The chain is built from TRBV11-1 and TRBJ2-2; TCRdb's assignment of TRBD1 cannot be checked, as there is no DNA. Germline-derived CDR1 and CDR2 are SGHAT and FQDESV (reference sequence). This CDR3 has 16 amino acids. The chain's CDR3 is CASSLHPGVGTGELFF.

V usage is TRBV20-1 and J usage is TRBJ1-5; TCRdb lists TRBD1, though no DNA is available to test this call. The CDR3 is 13 residues long. Germline V gives CDR1 DFQATT, CDR2 SNEGSKA (reference sequence). The CDR3 loop is CSARDPPNQPQHF.

The rearrangement links TRBV27 to TRBJ2-3; TCRdb designates TRBD2, a call that cannot be tested without DNA. This CDR3 has 18 amino acids. Germline-derived CDR1 and CDR2 are MNHEY and SMNVEV (reference sequence). This chain's CDR3 is CASSAGTSGNTGTDTQYF.

The genes are TRBV29-1 and TRBJ1-1; checking the TCRdb D call of TRBD1 is not possible without DNA. The CDR3 covers 14 residues. Looked up from germline, CDR1 is SQVTM and CDR2 is ANQGSEA. This CDR3 is CSVEPQTPNTEAFF.

J is TRBJ2-5 and V is TRBV5-1; the D call of TRBD2 rests on TCRdb alone, since no DNA is present to check it. CDR1 and CDR2 from the germline V gene are SGHRS and YFSETQ. The CDR3 is made up of 19 amino acids. The CDR3 protein is CASSLYTRGGAEIQETQYF.

The rearrangement uses TRBV20-1 and TRBJ2-7; TCRdb's D gene call, TRBD2, goes unchecked for lack of DNA. CDR1 and CDR2 from the germline V gene are DFQATT and SNEGSKA (reference sequence). The CDR3 spans 11 residues. This CDR3 reads CSARLVYEQYF.

V usage is TRBV28 and J usage is TRBJ1-5. CDR3 length: 13 amino acids. Germline CDR1 reads MDHEN; CDR2 reads SYDVKM. The CDR3 sequence: CASSPPGLPAQHF.